Here is one T cell receptor beta chain with its context. The CDR3 runs 13 residues. The V gene lost 7 bases and the J gene lost 8 bases, with 17 bases spanning the gap. The germline V gene encodes CDR1 MNHEY and CDR2 SVGAGI. Only in-frame clones appear in the TCRdb table, and some are missing; sequencing was by immunoSEQ multiplex PCR. In the table there are 150,000 to 200,000 clones, about 94% of which are singletons. This sample was included in a study of control samples from healthy donors and cancer patients. The gene calls are TRBV6-5 and TRBJ1-2; D ambiguous. Sample: PBMCs. This receptor was obtained from a man aged 60 to 75 with colorectal cancer. The CDR3 bases are TGTGCCAGCACCCCTCTCCCCGCAGAGGGCTACACCTTC. Protein sequence: CASTPLPAEGYTF.